This is a list of T cell receptor beta chains from one sample in a study of cytomegalovirus exposure and HLA in healthy donors. Measured with immunoSEQ multiplex PCR; TCRdb has only the in-frame clones, and not every one. Seen here are more than 110,000 clones, approximately 80% observed once, and the top ten hold approximately 3.8%. The sample consisted of PBMCs. These receptors were obtained from a male donor in good health and CMV-seronegative. CDR3s include the opening cysteine and the closing phenylalanine or tryptophan. The order of the fields is clone size, V gene, J gene, D gene, CDR3 DNA, CDR3 protein. A D gene is named only where the DNA matches it firmly. Only part of the rows carry a size: once, few, many, or a class if the clone is expanded.

NA,TRBV6-1,TRBJ2-2,TRBD1,TGTGCCAGCAGTCCCGACAGGGAACGTGGCGGGGAGCTGTTTTTT,CASSPDRERGGELFF
NA,TRBV7-3,TRBJ1-1,NA,TGTGCCAGCAGCGGATCCTCAGGGCATACTGAAGCTTTCTTT,CASSGSSGHTEAFF
once,TRBV5-6,TRBJ1-2,TRBD1,TGTGCCAGCAGCTCGTATGACAGGGAGACCTATGGCTACACCTTC,CASSSYDRETYGYTF
NA,TRBV7-9,TRBJ2-3,NA,TGTTCCAGCAGCCCTGTGGAGCGGACTAGCACAGATACGCAGTATTTT,CSSSPVERTSTDTQYF
NA,TRBV5-8,TRBJ2-1,NA,TGTGCCAGCAGCGAAACGGGACTCGGTTACAATGAGCAGTTCTTC,CASSETGLGYNEQFF
NA,TRBV30,TRBJ2-1,TRBD2,TGTGCCTGGAGTGTCTTACTAGCGGGAGGGGGAGAGCAGTTCTTC,CAWSVLLAGGGEQFF
NA,TRBV9,TRBJ2-7,NA,TGTGCCAGCAGCCTTACGGGGGACTCCTACGAGCAGTACTTC,CASSLTGDSYEQYF
once,TRBV6-1,TRBJ2-7,TRBD1,TGTGCCAGCAGTGAAGGGATTGCGACAGGGGCATATCGGTACTTC,CASSEGIATGAYRYF
NA,TRBV10-1,TRBJ2-7,TRBD2,TGCGCCAGCAGTGAGGGCCTCGGGACTAGCGGACACTACGAGCAGTACTTC,CASSEGLGTSGHYEQYF
NA,TRBV5-1,TRBJ2-5,TRBD2,TGCGCCAGCAGCTCCTCGGGGGGGCCCCAAGAGACCCAGTACTTC,CASSSSGGPQETQYF
NA,TRBV4-1,TRBJ2-5,TRBD2,TGCGCCAGCAGCCAAGAAGCGTTCGGAGCGGGAGGGCGAGGAGAGACCCAGTACTTC,CASSQEAFGAGGRGETQYF
NA,TRBV6-5,TRBJ1-1,NA,TGTGCCAGCAGCCTCAGGGTTCTCACTGAAGCTTTCTTT,CASSLRVLTEAFF
NA,TRBV18,TRBJ2-7,NA,TGTGCCAGCTCACCACTGCCGGTCTACGAGCAGTACTTC,CASSPLPVYEQYF
NA,TRBV14,TRBJ1-1,NA,TGTGCCAGCAGCCAGGGGAGGACGACTGAAGCTTTCTTT,CASSQGRTTEAFF
few,TRBV5-1,TRBJ2-3,TRBD2,TGCGCCAGCAGCCTTGGGACTAGCGGGGCCACAGATACGCAGTATTTT,CASSLGTSGATDTQYF
few,TRBV6-6,TRBJ2-7,TRBD1,TGTGCCAGCAGGGAGGGACAGGACCCCTCCTACGAGCAGTACTTC,CASREGQDPSYEQYF
NA,TRBV6-6,TRBJ2-7,TRBD1,TGTGCCAGCAGCCAACCGGGACAGGGGTTCTACGAGCAGTACTTC,CASSQPGQGFYEQYF